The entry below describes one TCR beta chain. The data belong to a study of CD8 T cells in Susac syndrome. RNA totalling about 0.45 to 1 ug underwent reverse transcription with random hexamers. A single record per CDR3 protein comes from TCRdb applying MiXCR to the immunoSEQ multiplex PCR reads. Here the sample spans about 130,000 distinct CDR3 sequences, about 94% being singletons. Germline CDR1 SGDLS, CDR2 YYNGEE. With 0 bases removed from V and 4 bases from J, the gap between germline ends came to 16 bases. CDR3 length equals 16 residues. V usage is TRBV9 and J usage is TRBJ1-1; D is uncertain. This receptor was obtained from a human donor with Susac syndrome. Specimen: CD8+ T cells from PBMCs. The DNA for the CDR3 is TGTGCCAGCAGCGTAGGCCGGGAAGGGCCCGCCACTGAAGCTTTCTTT. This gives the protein CASSVGREGPATEAFF.